Listed here are 18 T cell receptor beta chains from one sample, sequenced in a study of blood T cells in healthy people across ages. Then a second PCR, running roughly 6 to 11 cycles, was carried out with a sample-barcoded 5' primer and a J-beta primer mix. TCRdb itself ran the 5' RACE reads through MiXCR, one entry per CDR3 protein. Among more than 550,000 distinct CDR3 sequences, 22% were seen once, and the ten largest hold roughly 22%. Sequenced input: blood. The receptors come from a man in his 70s in good health.

V usage is TRBV7-2 and J usage is TRBJ1-6; D is unresolved. This CDR3 is 17 amino acids long. Germline loops: CDR1 SGHTA, CDR2 FQGNSA. Trimming cost V 5 bases and J 1 base, with 15 bases left between them. In DNA, the CDR3 is TGTGCCAGCAGCCCTAGGACGGGTCAGTCCTATAATTCACCCCTCCACTTT. Its translation: CASSPRTGQSYNSPLHF.

This chain connects TRBV27 to TRBJ2-5; TRBD2 is a possible D gene (6 bases). The CDR3 sequence is 14 residues long. V lost 5 bases, J lost 5 bases, and 15 bases lay in between. Germline assignment: CDR1 MNHEY and CDR2 SMNVEV (reference sequence). CDR3 bases: TGTGCCAGCAGTCCGCTAAGCGGAGGGGAGACCCAGTACTTC. Protein sequence: CASSPLSGGETQYF.

This clonotype was seen a handful of times. The chain carries TRBV20-1 and TRBJ2-2; 12 bases line up with TRBD2. The CDR3 covers 16 residues. The junction had 5 bases not matched to a gene; V was cut back by 6 bases and J by 0 bases. Germline V CDR1 and CDR2: DFQATT, SNEGSKA (reference sequence). DNA for the CDR3: TGCAGTGCACCTCTAGCGGGGGGGCCGAACACCGGGGAGCTGTTTTTT. Its protein is CSAPLAGGPNTGELFF.

This chain links TRBV5-1 with TRBJ2-5; 7 bases are a match to TRBD1. The junction had 13 bases not matched to a gene; V was cut back by 8 bases and J by 3 bases. CDR3 length: 15 amino acids. From germline, CDR1 is SGHRS and CDR2 YFSETQ. CDR3 nucleotide sequence: TGCGCCAGTGGGGAAGGGACAGTATTGGAAGAGACCCAGTACTTC. It specifies CASGEGTVLEETQYF.

This clonotype was observed a single time. This chain connects TRBV3-1 to TRBJ1-6; D is ambiguous. The CDR3 sequence is 13 residues long. V was clipped by 1 base and J by 8 bases, with 6 bases between them. CDR1 is LGHDT, CDR2 YNNKEL, per germline (reference sequence). The CDR3 here is CASSQGTHSPLHF. The CDR3 DNA reads as TGTGCCAGCAGCCAAGGGACCCATTCACCCCTCCACTTT. The whole variable domain, filled in from reference TRBV3-1 and TRBJ1-6, reads DTAVSQTPKYLVTQMGNDKSIKCEQNLGHDTMYWYKQDSKKFLKIMFSYNNKELIINETVPNRFSPKSPDKAHLNLHINSLELGDSAVYFCASSQGTHSPLHFGNGTRLTVT.

The gene calls are TRBV7-8 and TRBJ2-3; TRBD2 matches 7 bases. The CDR3 is 15 amino acids. The junction had 6 bases not matched to a gene; V was cut back by 0 bases and J by 6 bases. CDR1 and CDR2 (germline): SGHVS, FQNEAQ. CDR3 in DNA: TGTGCCAGCAGCTTAGCGGGGGGGAGGAAGGATACGCAGTATTTT. This translates into CASSLAGGRKDTQYF.

In its sample, this clonotype was seen a few times. Here the CDR3 DNA reads TGCAGTGCTAGAGGGGTGACAGGGGCTGCTCAGCCCCAGCATTTT. Amino acids: CSARGVTGAAQPQHF. The chain combines TRBV20-1 with TRBJ1-5; 8 nucleotides line up with TRBD1. After removal of 1 base from V and 6 bases from J, the junction contained 8 bases not matched to a gene. The CDR3 covers 15 residues. CDR1 is DFQATT, CDR2 SNEGSKA, per germline (reference sequence).

The V call is TRBV3-1, the J call TRBJ2-3; 7 bases agree with TRBD2. The germline V gene encodes CDR1 LGHDT and CDR2 YNNKEL (reference sequence). V lost 3 bases to trimming and J lost 6 bases; unmatched junction nucleotides: 12. The CDR3 is made up of 16 amino acids. CDR3 bases: TGTGCCAGCAGCCAGCGGGGGTCGAGCTTTTTGGATACGCAGTATTTT. The encoded protein is CASSQRGSSFLDTQYF.

CDR3 nucleotide sequence: TGTGCCAGCAGCTTGGAGGGAGCCAGACCGTTGGATACGCAGTATTTT. It codes for CASSLEGARPLDTQYF. The chain links TRBV5-5 to TRBJ2-3, with TRBD2 as a possible D gene (5 bases). V was cut by 0 bases and J by 6 bases, with 17 bases left in between. This CDR3 comprises 16 residues. The germline gives CDR1 SGHKS, CDR2 YYEKEE (reference sequence).

The chain couples TRBV12-3 or TRBV12-4 to TRBJ1-1; TRBD1 matches at 7 bases. The junction had 10 bases not matched to a gene; V was cut back by 2 bases and J by 10 bases. There are 14 residues in the CDR3. As DNA, the CDR3 is TGTGCCAGCAGTTTACAGGGGACAGCCCTAAGAGCTTTCTTT. Its translation is CASSLQGTALRAFF.

The CDR3 reads CASSSGRGFGETQYF. CDR3 coding DNA: TGCGCCAGCAGCTCTGGACGGGGGTTCGGAGAGACCCAGTACTTC. This chain uses TRBV5-1 with TRBJ2-5; D perhaps matches TRBD2 (6 bases). Germline V gives CDR1 SGHRS, CDR2 YFSETQ. CDR3 length: 15 residues. V lost 3 bases and J lost 4, with 16 bases in between.

This clonotype was detected ten times or more. The chain links TRBV3-1 to TRBJ2-5; 7 positions agree with TRBD1. The V segment lost 8 bases and the J segment 8 bases; nucleotides outside the gene matches: 20. CDR1 and CDR2 (germline): LGHDT, YNNKEL (reference sequence). The CDR3 contains 16 residues. The CDR3 DNA follows: TGTGCCAGCGAACCCGAAGGGGGCAGGGGCTGGTATACCCAGTACTTC. This translates into CASEPEGGRGWYTQYF.

This clonotype has more than one count but fewer than ten. The chain links TRBV14 to TRBJ1-4, with 7 bases lining up with TRBD1. Germline lookup yields CDR1 SGHDN and CDR2 FVKESK. Germline trimming cut 4 bases from V and 8 bases from J; bases unmatched to any gene: 7. This CDR3 is 14 amino acids long. CDR3 sequence: CASSRGQVGEKLFF. In DNA form, the CDR3 reads TGTGCCAGCAGCCGTGGACAGGTTGGGGAAAAACTGTTTTTT.

There are a few counts of this clonotype. The rearrangement links TRBV20-1 to TRBJ1-6, with 7 bases identical to TRBD1. The CDR3 spans 14 residues. With V trimmed by 0 bases and J by 10 bases, 6 bases remained unmatched. In germline, CDR1 is DFQATT, CDR2 SNEGSKA (reference sequence). CDR3 bases: TGCAGTGCTAGAGATGGAGGGGGCGGGTCACCCCTCCACTTT. It translates to CSARDGGGGSPLHF.

The V gene is TRBV5-1, the J gene TRBJ2-1, with 12 bases identical to TRBD2. The junction had 8 bases not matched to a gene; V was cut back by 2 bases and J by 2 bases. This CDR3 comprises 18 residues. Germline V lookup: CDR1 SGHRS, CDR2 YFSETQ. CDR3 sequence: CASSFILAGGSAYNEQFF. The CDR3 coding sequence is TGCGCCAGCAGCTTCATCCTAGCGGGGGGGTCCGCCTACAATGAGCAGTTCTTC.

This clonotype was seen a few times. The chain has TRBV18 and TRBJ1-1; D possibly corresponds to TRBD1 (6 bases). Germline V CDR1 and CDR2: KGHSH, LQKENI. The CDR3 loop spans 15 amino acids. V was pared by 6 bases and J by 4 bases, with 18 bases between. The CDR3 DNA reads TGTGCCAGCTCCCCCGAGGGGACACACTTCACTGAAGCTTTCTTT. Translation gives CASSPEGTHFTEAFF.

In this sample, this clonotype turned up many times. The rearrangement joins TRBV7-2 to TRBJ1-4, with D hard to call. Germline values: CDR1 SGHTA, CDR2 FQGNSA. This CDR3 is built from 13 residues. The V gene lost 8 bases and the J gene lost 8 bases, with 15 bases spanning the gap. The DNA of the CDR3 is TGTGCCAGCTCTAAGAATACACAGGAAAAACTGTTTTTT. Translating gives CASSKNTQEKLFF.

V usage is TRBV20-1 and J usage is TRBJ2-2; D is unresolved. Germline V gene data show CDR1 as DFQATT and CDR2 as SNEGSKA (reference sequence). The CDR3 runs 16 residues. V shed 1 base and J shed 6 bases, with 18 bases lying between them. The CDR3, as DNA: TGCAGTGCTAGAGTCTCCGGCGGACCAGGCGCCGGGGAGCTGTTTTTT. This encodes CSARVSGGPGAGELFF.